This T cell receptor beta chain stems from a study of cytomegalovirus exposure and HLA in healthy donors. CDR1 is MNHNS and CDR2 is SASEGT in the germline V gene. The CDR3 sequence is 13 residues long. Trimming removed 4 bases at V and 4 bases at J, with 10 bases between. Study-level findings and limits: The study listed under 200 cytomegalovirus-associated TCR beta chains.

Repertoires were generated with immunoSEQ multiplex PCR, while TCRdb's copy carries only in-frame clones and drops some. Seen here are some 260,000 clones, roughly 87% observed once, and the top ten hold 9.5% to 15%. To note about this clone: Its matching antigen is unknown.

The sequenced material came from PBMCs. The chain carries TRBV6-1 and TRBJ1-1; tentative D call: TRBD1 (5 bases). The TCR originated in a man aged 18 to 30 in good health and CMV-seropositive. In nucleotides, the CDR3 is TGTGCCAGCAGTGTTGGGGGTTCCACTGAAGCTTTCTTT. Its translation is CASSVGGSTEAFF.